The clone carrying this T cell receptor (beta chain) was seen more than once but under ten times. As yet, its antigen is unknown. The data were obtained in a study of T cell responses to AZD1222 COVID-19 vaccine. Findings of the study overall: Females outnumbered males among donors, who were mostly white British; clonal diversity was possibly underestimated. Reportedly, nearly half the spike-specific TCRs target unmutated variant regions. Increases in Spike-specific TCR breadth and depth were seen after two AZD1222 doses.

The method was immunoSEQ multiplex PCR; TCRdb's version includes in-frame clones alone and lacks a portion of them. The profile shows about 92,000 clones, 85% to 90% of them singletons. Sequenced here: peripheral blood, sampled on day 0 of AZD1222 vaccination. This receptor was taken from an adult in good health.

The CDR3 protein is CAWSVRGNTEAFF. CDR3 sequence (DNA): TGTGCCTGGAGTGTCAGGGGGAACACTGAAGCTTTCTTT. V and J are TRBV30 and TRBJ1-1; D perhaps matches TRBD1 (6 bases). With 0 bases removed from V and 1 base from J, the gap between germline ends came to 6 bases. Germline V gene data show CDR1 as GTSNPN and CDR2 as SVGIG (reference sequence). CDR3 length equals 13 residues.